Listed below are T cell receptor beta chains from one sample, sequenced in a study of early T cells in non-severe SARS-CoV-2 infection. TCRdb processed the 5' RACE reads anew with MiXCR; each CDR3 protein has one entry. The sample carries about 44,000 distinct CDR3 sequences, about 25% recorded once. The input for sequencing was whole blood, taken at baseline. The receptors here all came from an adult who was a healthcare worker with PCR-confirmed SARS-CoV-2 infection or an uninfected control (not recorded which). The CDR3 runs from the conserved cysteine through the conserved F or W. Each record gives: J gene, clone size, V gene, CDR3 length, D gene, CDR3 DNA, CDR3 protein. A D gene is named only where the DNA matches it firmly. Only part of the rows carry a size: once, few, many, or a class if the clone is expanded.

TRBJ1-1 | . | TRBV12-3/TRBV12-4 | 13 | . | TGTGCCAGCACCCTGACAGGAAGCACTGAAGCTTTCTTT | CASTLTGSTEAFF
TRBJ2-3 | many | TRBV7-2 | 15 | . | TGTGCCAGCAGCTTAGGCATAGGGACCACAGATACGCAGTATTTT | CASSLGIGTTDTQYF
TRBJ1-2 | . | TRBV2 | 15 | . | TGTGCCAGCAGTGAATCGTTTTCCGCTGCTTATGGCTACACCTTC | CASSESFSAAYGYTF
TRBJ1-1 | . | TRBV18 | 14 | . | TGTGCCAGCTCACCGACCGGGGGAAACACTGAAGCTTTCTTT | CASSPTGGNTEAFF
TRBJ1-5 | . | TRBV6-5 | 15 | . | TGTGCCAGCAGTTACTCGATGCAGGGAACTCAGCCCCAGCATTTT | CASSYSMQGTQPQHF
TRBJ1-2 | few | TRBV6-2/TRBV6-3 | 11 | TRBD1 | TGTGCCAGCGCAGAGAACAGGGGGTACACCTTC | CASAENRGYTF
TRBJ1-1 | few | TRBV18 | 14 | . | TGTGCCAGCTCACCACAGGGGACGGGCACTGAAGCTTTCTTT | CASSPQGTGTEAFF
TRBJ1-1 | . | TRBV6-2/TRBV6-3 | 13 | . | TGTGCCAGCAACCACCTCAGGACCACTGAAGCTTTCTTT | CASNHLRTTEAFF
TRBJ2-2 | few | TRBV10-2 | 14 | . | TGCGCCAGCGGATGGGGGGCAATCACCGGGGAGCTGTTTTTT | CASGWGAITGELFF
TRBJ2-2 | . | TRBV9 | 16 | . | TGTGCCAGCAGCGTAGTGGGCAGGGTCGCCACCGGGGAGCTGTTTTTT | CASSVVGRVATGELFF
TRBJ2-6 | . | TRBV6-5 | 18 | . | TGTGCCAGCAGTTACGAAAGGGCTACCTCTGGGGGGGCCAACGTCCTGACTTTC | CASSYERATSGGANVLTF
TRBJ2-7 | . | TRBV2 | 14 | . | TGTGCCAGCAGTGAGGGCAGGAACTCCTACGAGCAGTACTTC | CASSEGRNSYEQYF
TRBJ2-1 | few | TRBV2 | 15 | . | TGTGCCAGCAGTGCCCGACAGGCGAACTACAATGAGCAGTTCTTC | CASSARQANYNEQFF
TRBJ2-7 | . | TRBV7-9 | 15 | . | TGTGCCAGCAGCGACTCGACAGGAGGAAGCTACGAGCAGTATTTC | CASSDSTGGSYEQYF
TRBJ1-5 | few | TRBV7-9 | 16 | TRBD1 | TGTGCCAGCAGCCGCGGGACAGATTATAGCAATCAGCCCCAGCATTTT | CASSRGTDYSNQPQHF
TRBJ2-7 | few | TRBV27 | 14 | . | TGTGCCAGCAGTCCCGGACAGACTGTATACGAGCAGTACTTC | CASSPGQTVYEQYF
TRBJ2-3 | . | TRBV6-1 | 16 | . | TGTGCCAGCAGGGGATACAGGCCGGATATTACAGATACGCAGTATTTT | CASRGYRPDITDTQYF
TRBJ1-1 | many | TRBV12-5 | 14 | . | TGTGCTAGTGGTTTGGTTAAGACGAACACTGAAGCTTTCTTT | CASGLVKTNTEAFF
TRBJ2-1 | many | TRBV15 | 14 | TRBD1 | TGTGCCACCCTCGGACAGGACCTTGGGAATGAGCAGTTCTTC | CATLGQDLGNEQFF
TRBJ1-5 | many | TRBV4-1 | 14 | . | TGCGCCAGCAGCCAAGCGGGGAGCAATCAGCCCCAGCATTTT | CASSQAGSNQPQHF
TRBJ2-7 | . | TRBV4-2 | 13 | . | TGTGCCAGCAGCCAAGCTGTGGGATACGAGCAGTACTTC | CASSQAVGYEQYF
TRBJ1-1 | . | TRBV10-2 | 13 | . | TGCGCCAGCAGTGAGTCGTGGGGGATTGAAGCTTTCTTT | CASSESWGIEAFF
TRBJ1-2 | few | TRBV27 | 13 | . | TGTGCCAGCAGTATAGACAGAAACTATGGCTACACCTTC | CASSIDRNYGYTF
TRBJ2-2 | medium-sized | TRBV7-3 | 16 | TRBD1 | TGTGCCAGCAGCTCGCTAGGGACAGCGAACACCGGGGAGCTGTTTTTT | CASSSLGTANTGELFF
TRBJ1-1 | few | TRBV18 | 14 | . | TGTGCCAGCTCCCTCGGTAGCCCAAACACTGAAGCTTTCTTT | CASSLGSPNTEAFF
TRBJ1-1 | few | TRBV6-2/TRBV6-3 | 14 | TRBD1 | TGTGCCAGCACCTGGACAGGAACGAACACTGAAGCTTTCTTT | CASTWTGTNTEAFF
TRBJ1-1 | medium-sized | TRBV11-2 | 16 | . | TGTGCCAGCAGCTTAGATCTATGGAACATGAACACTGAAGCTTTCTTT | CASSLDLWNMNTEAFF
TRBJ2-3 | . | TRBV12-3/TRBV12-4 | 13 | . | TGTGCCAGCAGTTTTATTTACGCAGATACGCAGTATTTT | CASSFIYADTQYF
TRBJ2-3 | . | TRBV14 | 13 | . | TGTGCCAGCAGCCAAGGAGGCCCGGATACGCAGTATTTT | CASSQGGPDTQYF
TRBJ1-2 | . | TRBV12-3/TRBV12-4 | 12 | . | TGTGCCAGCTATTCCCAGGGCTATGGCTACACCTTC | CASYSQGYGYTF